A single sample is the source of the 2 T cell receptor beta chains below, sequenced in a study of T cell repertoires in cytomegalovirus infection. TCRdb ran MiXCR on the reads and lists one entry per CDR3 protein. The repertoire holds 200,000 or so distinct CDR3 sequences, with about 39% as singletons. No cognate antigen is known for these TCRs. Sequenced material: CD8+ T cells from cultured PBMCs, taken from culture after CMV antigen stimulation. The receptors were sampled from a human donor in good health (CMV status not recorded). Some clones in this sample may be carry-over from other donors' samples.

This clonotype occurred a few times. The chain uses TRBV6-6 and TRBJ2-5; D is undetermined. The CDR3 covers 11 residues. The germline CDR1 and CDR2 sequences are MNHNY and SVGAGI (reference sequence). V gave up 2 bases and J gave up 7 bases, with 5 bases separating them. CDR3 sequence reads: CASSYPGTQYF. For the CDR3, the DNA is TGTGCCAGCAGTTACCCCGGGACCCAGTACTTC.

DNA of the CDR3: TGTGCCAGCTCACCGGCCCCTGGACAGGGGGAGTGGTATGGCTACACCTTC. It specifies CASSPAPGQGEWYGYTF. The rearrangement joins TRBV18 to TRBJ1-2; 10 nucleotides agree with TRBD1. Trimming took 3 bases from V and 5 from J; bases not matched to a gene: 12. The germline V gene encodes CDR1 KGHSH and CDR2 LQKENI. The CDR3 runs to 17 residues.